The T cell receptor (beta chain) described here comes from a study of graft-versus-host responses after intestinal transplantation. Study background: Transplantation in recipients was multivisceral, liver-intestinal, or isolated intestinal. Anti-thymocyte globulin induction, then tacrolimus and steroids for 3 to 4 years, went to all recipients. Regarding the study as a whole: The authors found GvH clones in recipient marrow, some appearing first in ileum or blood. High graft-versus-host to host-versus-graft clonal ratios were seen in allografts of patients with graft-donor T cell macrochimerism.

The authors processed graft tissue to release intraepithelial and lamina propria lymphocytes. In the case of this clone: As yet, its antigen is unknown.

This CDR3 region has 12 residues. Trimming took off 8 bases at V and 2 bases at J, with 9 bases between the two ends. Germline CDR1 is SEHNR and CDR2 is FQNEAQ (reference sequence). Using immunoSEQ multiplex PCR, the repertoire was profiled, and TCRdb retains in-frame clones only, with some absent. The profile covers 40,000 or so clones, with about 85% appearing a single time and over 15% taken by the ten largest. The sample was ileum tissue, taken 200 to 210 days after intestinal transplant. The V gene is TRBV7-9, the J gene TRBJ1-2; D not certain. The sequence was collected from a human patient who received an intestinal transplant, so some T cells may come from the graft donor. For the CDR3, the DNA is TGTGCCAGCTTTAGACCAAACTATGGCTACACCTTC. This codes for CASFRPNYGYTF.